Presented here are 11 T cell receptor beta chains from one specimen sequenced in a study of a mutant IDH1 vaccine in newly diagnosed glioma. Regarding time point: baseline, week 1 (first vaccination visit). As to treatment: pre-vaccination baseline after standard-of-care therapy. The repertoire was sequenced with immunoSEQ multiplex PCR; TCRdb's copy has only in-frame clones and lacks some. The table includes tens of thousands of clones, 75% to 90% detected once. Source: PBMCs, taken from a glioma patient treated with radiotherapy, temozolomide or both. All receptors come from a woman aged 40 to 49 with glioma.

V is TRBV27 and J is TRBJ1-6; tentatively, D is TRBD1 (5 bases). V was clipped by 2 bases and J by 10 bases, with 18 bases between them. This CDR3 comprises 16 residues. CDR1 is MNHEY and CDR2 is SMNVEV in the germline V gene (reference sequence). The CDR3 sequence is CASSLLGGSIGSPLHF. CDR3 nucleotide sequence: TGTGCCAGCAGTTTACTGGGGGGTTCGATCGGATCACCCCTCCACTTT.

CDR3 protein: CASSQFAGSSTDTQYF. CDR3 coding DNA: TGCGCCAGCAGCCAATTTGCGGGGTCTAGCACAGATACGCAGTATTTT. The chain is built from TRBV4-3 and TRBJ2-3; a possible D gene is TRBD2 (6 bases). Trimming took 2 bases from V and 0 from J, leaving 12 bases between them. The CDR3 is 16 amino acids. Germline V CDR1 and CDR2: LGHNA, YSLEER.

The chain employs TRBV7-2 and TRBJ2-7; 7 nucleotides line up with TRBD2. The CDR3 covers 14 residues. The V gene end was trimmed by 5 bases and the J gene end by 3 bases; junction bases not matched to a gene: 7. Germline assignment: CDR1 SGHTA and CDR2 FQGNSA. This chain's CDR3 is CASSLLAENYEQYF. The CDR3 DNA follows: TGTGCCAGCAGCCTCCTAGCGGAGAACTACGAGCAGTACTTC.

V and J are TRBV18 and TRBJ2-3; D is uncertain. This CDR3 region has 14 residues. CDR1 and CDR2 (germline): KGHSH, LQKENI. V lost 3 bases to trimming and J lost 3 bases, with 10 bases between them. The CDR3 sequence: CASSPVGRTDTQYF. The CDR3 bases are TGTGCCAGCTCACCCGTCGGACGGACAGATACGCAGTATTTT.

This chain joins TRBV29-1 and TRBJ2-7, with a tentative D call TRBD1 (6 bases). This CDR3 region has 13 residues. CDR1 SQVTM and CDR2 ANQGSEA come from the germline V gene. Deletions cut 4 bases from V and 3 bases from J, with 13 bases between. The CDR3: CSVGGGPFYEQYF. CDR3 DNA sequence: TGCAGCGTTGGAGGGGGTCCCTTCTACGAGCAGTACTTC.

The V call is TRBV6-1, the J call TRBJ1-6, with D perhaps matching TRBD1 (5 bases). The V end lost 6 bases, the J end lost 6 bases, and 9 bases lay between the germline ends. The germline gives CDR1 MNHNS, CDR2 SASEGT. The CDR3 has 13 amino acids. The CDR3 region has the DNA TGTGCCAGCAGCTGGGACCTTAATTCACCCCTCCACTTT. Translating it yields CASSWDLNSPLHF.

The V call is TRBV7-9, the J call TRBJ1-3; no clear D. This CDR3 has 15 residues. V lost 6 bases and J lost 0, with 12 bases in between. CDR1 and CDR2 (germline): SEHNR, FQNEAQ (reference sequence). The CDR3 DNA follows: TGTGCCAGCAGAAAGGGAATCAGCTCTGGAAACACCATATATTTT. Translating it yields CASRKGISSGNTIYF.

The chain links TRBV6-1 to TRBJ1-5, with 7 bases identical to TRBD1. Germline loops: CDR1 MNHNS, CDR2 SASEGT. The trim removed 5 bases at V and 5 bases at J, leaving 3 bases unmatched. The CDR3 sequence is 13 residues long. CDR3 residues: CASSLTGDQPQHF. The DNA for the CDR3 is TGTGCCAGCAGTCTTACAGGGGATCAGCCCCAGCATTTT.

The chain joins TRBV29-1 to TRBJ2-5, with D possibly matching TRBD2 (6 bases). This CDR3 has 15 residues. Germline V CDR1 and CDR2: SQVTM, ANQGSEA. V gave up 2 bases and J gave up 6 bases, with 19 bases separating them. The CDR3 nucleotides are TGCAGCGTTGAAATAGCGGAGGCATTAGGAAAGACCCAGTACTTC. It yields the protein CSVEIAEALGKTQYF.

The chain uses TRBV25-1 and TRBJ2-5, with D perhaps assigned TRBD1 or TRBD2 (5 bases each). Trimming stripped 5 bases from V and 5 bases from J, with 24 bases between. CDR3 size: 17 residues. Germline values: CDR1 MGHDK, CDR2 SYGVNS. CDR3 DNA: TGTGCCAGCAGTTCGGGGCAGGCCCTGACGAGTGGCGAGACCCAGTACTTC. It codes for CASSSGQALTSGETQYF.

The rearrangement uses TRBV4-3 and TRBJ2-5; TRBD2 matches 7 bases. V shed 1 base, J shed 5 bases, and the junction held 7 bases outside the gene matches. Germline CDR1 and CDR2: LGHNA and YSLEER. CDR3 length equals 15 residues. The CDR3 loop reads CASSQVGGGRETQYF. The CDR3, as DNA: TGCGCCAGCAGCCAAGTTGGCGGGGGTAGGGAGACCCAGTACTTC.